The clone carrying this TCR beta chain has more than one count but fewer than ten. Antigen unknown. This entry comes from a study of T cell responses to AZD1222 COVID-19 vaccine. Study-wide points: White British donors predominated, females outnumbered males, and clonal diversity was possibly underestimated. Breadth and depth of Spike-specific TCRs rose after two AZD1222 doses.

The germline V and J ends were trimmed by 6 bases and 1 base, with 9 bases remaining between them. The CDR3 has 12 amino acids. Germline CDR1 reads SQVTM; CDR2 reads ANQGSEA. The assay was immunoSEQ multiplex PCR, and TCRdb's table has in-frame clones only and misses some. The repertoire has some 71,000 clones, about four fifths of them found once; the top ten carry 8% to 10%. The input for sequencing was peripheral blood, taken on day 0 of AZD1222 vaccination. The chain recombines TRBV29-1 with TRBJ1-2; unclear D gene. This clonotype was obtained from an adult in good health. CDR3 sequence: CSVFGINYGYTF. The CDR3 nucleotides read TGCAGCGTCTTCGGGATTAACTATGGCTACACCTTC.